A selection of T cell receptor beta chains follows, all from one sample in a study of blood T cell repertoires in COVID-19. Some clones are missing from TCRdb's copy, which holds only in-frame ones; the method was immunoSEQ multiplex PCR. The sample includes nearly 40,000 clones, more than 80% of them seen just once. The sequencing sample was made of peripheral blood. The receptors derive from a man over 45 with active or convalescent COVID-19. Each CDR3 is given with its conserved first and last residue. Fields, in order: J gene, V gene, CDR3 protein.

TRBJ2-3 TRBV2 CASSRESADTQYF
TRBJ2-1 TRBV7-8 CASSPGTGGDEQFF
TRBJ2-7 TRBV30 CAWSVTAYEQYF
TRBJ2-7 TRBV14 CASSHPAGTGDYEQYF
TRBJ2-7 TRBV12-3/TRBV12-4 CASSLGTTLEQYF
TRBJ2-5 TRBV18 CASSPSMGAWETQYF
TRBJ1-3 TRBV6-5 CASSYGQTVSGNTIYF
TRBJ1-3 TRBV5-5 CATGQGLAGNTIYF
TRBJ2-7 TRBV7-2 CASSLELSGSLYEQYF
TRBJ1-2 TRBV7-8 CASSLAWTGGTDYGYTF
TRBJ1-6 TRBV19 CASRDRGNSPLHF
TRBJ2-1 TRBV2 CASSEEGTGYYNEQFF
TRBJ1-5 TRBV19 CASSISGNKAQPQHF
TRBJ2-5 TRBV6-5 CASSRTSGAQETQYF
TRBJ2-3 TRBV14 CASSQVGTSGGQGTQYF
TRBJ1-4 TRBV15 CATSKARDEKLFF
TRBJ1-1 TRBV5-5 CASSSAGQTEAFF
TRBJ2-5 TRBV7-9 CASSAILGASGGFQETQYF
TRBJ2-5 TRBV12-1 CASSFPRSGGLAGEYQETQYF
TRBJ2-1 TRBV19 CASSVLSGALAYNEQFF
TRBJ2-7 TRBV9 CASSVDGGAFEQYF
TRBJ1-2 TRBV30 CAWIQGNYGYTF
TRBJ2-2 TRBV7-6 CASSLGQPNTGELFF
TRBJ2-1 TRBV11-3 CASSSTSGGNNEQFF
TRBJ1-5 TRBV9 CASSQGQGALGEQPQHF
TRBJ2-3 TRBV7-9 CASSPLAGGPDTQYF
TRBJ1-2 TRBV19 CASTNRGRQGGYTF
TRBJ2-1 TRBV6-5 CASSYSGDNEQFF
TRBJ1-5 TRBV20-1 CSASGEQGNQPQHF
TRBJ1-4 TRBV9 CASSDPGTGGGEKLFF
TRBJ2-5 TRBV7-6 CASSPGRLAGGFGETQYF
TRBJ2-7 TRBV27 CASSFPGTGEQYF
TRBJ1-2 TRBV28 CASSFRGMDYGYTF